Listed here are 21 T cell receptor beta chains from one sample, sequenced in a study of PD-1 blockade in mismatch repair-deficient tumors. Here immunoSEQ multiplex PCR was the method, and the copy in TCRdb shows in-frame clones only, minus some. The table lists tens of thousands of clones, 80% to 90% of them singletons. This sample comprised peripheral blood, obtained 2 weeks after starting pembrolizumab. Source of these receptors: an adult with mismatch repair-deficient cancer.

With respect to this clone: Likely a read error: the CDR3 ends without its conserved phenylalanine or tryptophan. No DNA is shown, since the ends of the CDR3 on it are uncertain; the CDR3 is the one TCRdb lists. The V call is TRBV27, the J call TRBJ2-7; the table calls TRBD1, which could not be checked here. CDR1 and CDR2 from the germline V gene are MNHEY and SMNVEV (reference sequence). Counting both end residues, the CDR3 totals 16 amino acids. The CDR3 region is CASSASGTSTGTQVSI.

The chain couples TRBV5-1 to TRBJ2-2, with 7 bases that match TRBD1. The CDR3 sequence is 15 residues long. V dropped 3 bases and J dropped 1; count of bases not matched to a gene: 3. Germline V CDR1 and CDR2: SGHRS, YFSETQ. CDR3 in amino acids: CASSSTGWNTGELFF. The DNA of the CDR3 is TGCGCCAGCAGCTCGACAGGGTGGAACACCGGGGAGCTGTTTTTT.

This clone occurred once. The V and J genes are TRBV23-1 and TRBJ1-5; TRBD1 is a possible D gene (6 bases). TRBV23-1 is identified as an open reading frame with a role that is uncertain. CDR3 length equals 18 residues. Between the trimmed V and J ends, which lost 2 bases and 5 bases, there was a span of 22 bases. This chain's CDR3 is CASSQRHARTANDQPQHF. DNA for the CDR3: TGCGCCAGCAGTCAACGACACGCCAGGACAGCTAACGATCAGCCCCAGCATTTT.

The CDR3 sequence: CASSQEGRSNYGYTF. DNA for the CDR3: TGCGCCAGCAGCCAGGAAGGCAGGAGTAACTATGGCTACACCTTC. The V gene is TRBV4-1, the J gene TRBJ1-2; the D is unclear. The CDR3 sequence is 15 residues long. Trimming shortened V by 3 bases and J by 1 base, and 12 bases separated the two germline ends. Germline CDR1 MGHRA, CDR2 YSYEKL.

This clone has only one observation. CDR3 DNA: TGTGCAAGTCGCTTAGCACGACAGGGAGGGGGCTACAATGAGCAGTTCTTC. This sequence encodes CASRLARQGGGYNEQFF. The chain couples TRBV12-2 to TRBJ2-1. TRBV12-2 is a documented pseudogene. There are 17 residues in the CDR3.

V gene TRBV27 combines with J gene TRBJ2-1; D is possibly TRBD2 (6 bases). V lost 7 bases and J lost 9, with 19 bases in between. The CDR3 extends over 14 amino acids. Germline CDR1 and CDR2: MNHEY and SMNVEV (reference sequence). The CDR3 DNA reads TGTGCCAGCACCGAAGGAGGGAAGTTAGGTGAGCAGTTCTTC. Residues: CASTEGGKLGEQFF.

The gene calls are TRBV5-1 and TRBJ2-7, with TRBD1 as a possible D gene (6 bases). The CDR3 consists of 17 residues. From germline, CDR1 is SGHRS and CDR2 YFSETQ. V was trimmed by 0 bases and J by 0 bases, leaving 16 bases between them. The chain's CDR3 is CASSLAPRQESSYEQYF. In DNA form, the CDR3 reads TGCGCCAGCAGCTTGGCCCCTCGACAGGAGAGCTCCTACGAGCAGTACTTC.

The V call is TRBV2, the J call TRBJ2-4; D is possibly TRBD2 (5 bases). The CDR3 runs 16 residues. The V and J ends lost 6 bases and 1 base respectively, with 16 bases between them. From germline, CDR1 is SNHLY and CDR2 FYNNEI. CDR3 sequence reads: CASSAKGGRAKNIQYF. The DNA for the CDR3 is TGTGCCAGCAGCGCAAAGGGCGGGCGGGCCAAAAACATTCAGTACTTC.

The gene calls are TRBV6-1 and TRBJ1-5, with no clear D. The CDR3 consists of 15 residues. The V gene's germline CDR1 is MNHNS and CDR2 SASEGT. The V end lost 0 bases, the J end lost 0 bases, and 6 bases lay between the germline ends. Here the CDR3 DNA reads TGTGCCAGCAGTGAAGCAGGGCATAGCAATCAGCCCCAGCATTTT. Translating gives CASSEAGHSNQPQHF.

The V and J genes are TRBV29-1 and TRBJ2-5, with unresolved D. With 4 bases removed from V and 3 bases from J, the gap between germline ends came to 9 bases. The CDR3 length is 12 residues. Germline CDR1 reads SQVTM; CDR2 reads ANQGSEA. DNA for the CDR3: TGCAGCGTTGGGTATTTAAAAGAGACCCAGTACTTC. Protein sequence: CSVGYLKETQYF. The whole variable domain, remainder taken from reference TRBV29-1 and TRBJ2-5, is SAVISQKPSRDICQRGTSLTIQCQVDSQVTMMFWYRQQPGQSLTLIATANQGSEATYESGFVIDKFPISRPNLTFSTLTVSNMSPEDSSIYLCSVGYLKETQYFGPGTRLLVL.

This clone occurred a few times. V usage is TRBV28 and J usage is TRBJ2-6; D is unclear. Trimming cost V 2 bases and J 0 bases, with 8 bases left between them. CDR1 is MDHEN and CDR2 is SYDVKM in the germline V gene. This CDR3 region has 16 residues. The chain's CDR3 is CASSLGSPSGANVLTF. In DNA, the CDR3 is TGTGCCAGCAGTTTAGGCAGTCCCTCTGGGGCCAACGTCCTGACTTTC.

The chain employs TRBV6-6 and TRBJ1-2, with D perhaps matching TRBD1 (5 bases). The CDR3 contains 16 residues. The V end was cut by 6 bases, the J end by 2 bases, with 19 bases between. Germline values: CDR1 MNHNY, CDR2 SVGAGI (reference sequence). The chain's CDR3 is CASSRVETGGNYGYTF. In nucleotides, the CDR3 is TGTGCCAGCAGCCGCGTTGAGACGGGGGGAAACTATGGCTACACCTTC.

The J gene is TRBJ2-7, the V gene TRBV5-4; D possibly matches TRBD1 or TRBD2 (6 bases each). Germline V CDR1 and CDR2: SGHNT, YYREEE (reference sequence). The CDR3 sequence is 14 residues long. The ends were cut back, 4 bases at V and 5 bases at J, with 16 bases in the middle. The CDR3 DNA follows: TGTGCCAGCAGCCCGGGGGCTATCGCCCACGAGCAGTACTTC. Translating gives CASSPGAIAHEQYF.

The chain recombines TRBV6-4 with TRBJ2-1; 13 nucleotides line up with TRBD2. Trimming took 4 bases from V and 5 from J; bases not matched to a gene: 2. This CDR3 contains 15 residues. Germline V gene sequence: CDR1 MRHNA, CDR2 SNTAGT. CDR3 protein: CASSVLAGGHNEQFF. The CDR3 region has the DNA TGTGCCAGCAGTGTACTAGCGGGAGGGCACAATGAGCAGTTCTTC.

Written as DNA, the CDR3 is TGCGCCAGCAGCGAACCGGGACAGTTGACCTACGAGCAGTACTTC. Its translation is CASSEPGQLTYEQYF. V and J are TRBV5-1 and TRBJ2-7; 7 nucleotides agree with TRBD1. This CDR3 comprises 15 residues. Germline lookup yields CDR1 SGHRS and CDR2 YFSETQ. V was clipped by 4 bases and J by 2 bases; unmatched bases: 9.

The CDR3 DNA follows: TGTGCCAGCAGTGCAGGGCCACAGCCCCAGCATTTT. Amino acids: CASSAGPQPQHF. The V call is TRBV2, the J call TRBJ1-5; tentative D call: TRBD1 (5 bases). V was clipped by 4 bases and J by 7 bases, with 8 bases between them. The CDR3 is made up of 12 amino acids. Looked up from germline, CDR1 is SNHLY and CDR2 is FYNNEI.

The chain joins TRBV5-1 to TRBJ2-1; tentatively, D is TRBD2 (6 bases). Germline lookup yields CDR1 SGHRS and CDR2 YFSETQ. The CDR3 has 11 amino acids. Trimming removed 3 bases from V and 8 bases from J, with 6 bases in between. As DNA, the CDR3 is TGCGCCAGCAGCTGGGGGGATGAGCAGTTCTTC. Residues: CASSWGDEQFF.

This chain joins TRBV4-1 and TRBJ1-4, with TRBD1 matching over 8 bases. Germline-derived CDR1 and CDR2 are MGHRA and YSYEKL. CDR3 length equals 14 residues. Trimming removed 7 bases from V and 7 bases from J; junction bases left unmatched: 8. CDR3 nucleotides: TGCGCCAGCACACTTGGAGGACAGGGTGAAAAACTGTTTTTT. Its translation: CASTLGGQGEKLFF.

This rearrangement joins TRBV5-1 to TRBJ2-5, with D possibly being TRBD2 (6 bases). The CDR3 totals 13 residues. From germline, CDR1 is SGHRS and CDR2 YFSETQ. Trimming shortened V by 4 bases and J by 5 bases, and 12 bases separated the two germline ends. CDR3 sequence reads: CASSHPSEETQYF. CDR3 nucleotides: TGCGCCAGCAGCCATCCTAGCGAGGAGACCCAGTACTTC.

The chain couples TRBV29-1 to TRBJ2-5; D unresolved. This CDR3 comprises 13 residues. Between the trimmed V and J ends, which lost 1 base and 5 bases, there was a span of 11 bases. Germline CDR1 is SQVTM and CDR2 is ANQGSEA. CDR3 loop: CSVEGPNGETQYF. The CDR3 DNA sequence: TGCAGCGTTGAAGGGCCTAACGGGGAGACCCAGTACTTC.

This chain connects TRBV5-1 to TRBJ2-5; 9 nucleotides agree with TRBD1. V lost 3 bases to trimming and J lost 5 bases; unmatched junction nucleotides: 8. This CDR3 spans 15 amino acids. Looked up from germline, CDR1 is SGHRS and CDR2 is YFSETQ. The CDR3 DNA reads TGCGCCAGCAGCTGGGCCACAGGGGGCGGGGAGACCCAGTACTTC. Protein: CASSWATGGGETQYF.